Below are 22 T cell receptor beta chains sequenced from a single sample in a study of T cell clones after liver transplantation. The repertoire was sequenced with immunoSEQ multiplex PCR; TCRdb's copy has only in-frame clones and lacks some. The data contain 45,000 to 60,000 clones, roughly nine tenths of them seen just once; the ten biggest clones take up roughly an eighth. Specimen: CD8+ T cells from blood, collected 12 months after liver transplant. Receptors originate from a human patient who received a liver transplant. Some T cells may be provided by the graft donor.

The chain has TRBV10-1 and TRBJ2-1; 13 bases fit TRBD2. The ends lost 4 bases at V and 2 bases at J; junction bases unmatched: 8. This CDR3 spans 18 amino acids. Looked up from germline, CDR1 is WNHNN and CDR2 is SYGVQD (reference sequence). The chain's CDR3 is CASSAGLAGEGAYNEQFF. As DNA, the CDR3 is TGCGCCAGCAGTGCCGGACTAGCGGGAGAGGGGGCCTACAATGAGCAGTTCTTC.

The sample holds one count of this clone. The chain recombines TRBV5-4 with TRBJ1-2; no firm D call. The CDR3 consists of 12 residues. V lost 3 bases and J 5 bases, leaving 8 bases between the germline ends. Germline assignment: CDR1 SGHNT and CDR2 YYREEE (reference sequence). Written as DNA, the CDR3 is TGTGCCAGCAGCTCCGGATCGTATGGCTACACCTTC. It yields the protein CASSSGSYGYTF.

The V call is TRBV19, the J call TRBJ2-7, with 7 positions matching TRBD2. V was pared by 3 bases and J by 0 bases, with 8 bases of the junction left unmatched. The CDR3 covers 16 residues. Germline V gene lookup returns CDR1 LNHDA and CDR2 SQIVND (reference sequence). The CDR3 reads CASSIAGELPSYEQYF. As DNA, the CDR3 is TGTGCCAGTAGTATTGCGGGGGAGCTACCCTCCTACGAGCAGTACTTC.

In this sample, this clone turned up a few times. The chain combines TRBV11-2 with TRBJ2-7; D is unresolved. Trimming shortened V by 5 bases and J by 2 bases, and 10 bases separated the two germline ends. The CDR3 loop spans 13 amino acids. Looked up from germline, CDR1 is SGHAT and CDR2 is FQNNGV. This CDR3 reads CASSPELAYEQYF. The CDR3 coding sequence is TGTGCCAGCAGCCCGGAGCTTGCCTACGAGCAGTACTTC.

In this sample, this clone turned up a few times. V gene TRBV4-1 combines with J gene TRBJ2-1; D might be TRBD2 (6 bases). The CDR3 has 18 amino acids. Trimming cost V 0 bases and J 8 bases, with 23 bases left between them. Germline loops: CDR1 MGHRA, CDR2 YSYEKL. The chain's CDR3 is CASSQDGAGSIPVHEQFF. CDR3 coding DNA: TGCGCCAGCAGCCAAGATGGGGCGGGGAGCATACCCGTCCATGAGCAGTTCTTC.

V usage is TRBV7-9 and J usage is TRBJ2-3; maybe TRBD2 (5 bases). This CDR3 has 15 amino acids. The V gene's germline CDR1 is SEHNR and CDR2 FQNEAQ (reference sequence). Trimming removed 7 bases from V and 0 bases from J, with 14 bases in between. CDR3 bases: TGTGCCAGCATCCTTAGCGCCGCTAGCACAGATACGCAGTATTTT. Amino acids: CASILSAASTDTQYF.

This clone was seen once. V gene TRBV4-2 combines with J gene TRBJ1-4; D is undetermined. The V end lost 0 bases, the J end lost 10 bases, and 12 bases lay between the germline ends. Germline assignment: CDR1 LGHNA and CDR2 YNFKEQ. CDR3 length equals 14 residues. CDR3: CASSQDLWQPKLFF. For the CDR3, the DNA is TGTGCCAGCAGCCAAGATTTGTGGCAGCCAAAACTGTTTTTT.

J is TRBJ1-5 and V is TRBV30; D is unresolved. The germline V gene encodes CDR1 GTSNPN and CDR2 SVGIG (reference sequence). CDR3 size: 13 residues. V was pared by 0 bases and J by 3 bases, with 6 bases between. The CDR3 region is CAWSVSNNQPQHF. The DNA of the CDR3 is TGTGCCTGGAGTGTATCTAACAATCAGCCCCAGCATTTT.

The rearrangement joins TRBV19 to TRBJ1-1; a weak D match, TRBD1 (5 bases). V gave up 7 bases and J gave up 3 bases, with 12 bases separating them. Germline lookup yields CDR1 LNHDA and CDR2 SQIVND (reference sequence). The CDR3 extends over 13 amino acids. The CDR3 DNA sequence: TGTGCCAGTAAACAGGACACTTACACTGAAGCTTTCTTT. Translating gives CASKQDTYTEAFF.

The rearrangement links TRBV27 to TRBJ2-7, with a possible D match to TRBD2 (5 bases). Germline CDR1 MNHEY, CDR2 SMNVEV (reference sequence). The V end was cut by 4 bases, the J end by 6 bases, with 19 bases between. This CDR3 has 15 amino acids. For the CDR3, the DNA is TGTGCCAGCAGTTCAAAGGTGGACCAGGCGGGCGAGCAGTACTTC. It specifies CASSSKVDQAGEQYF.

This clone has only one observation. The gene calls are TRBV5-4 and TRBJ2-7, with 7 nucleotides matching TRBD1. The CDR3 is 14 residues long. Germline V CDR1 and CDR2: SGHNT, YYREEE (reference sequence). The V and J ends lost 4 bases and 2 bases, in that order; junction bases with no gene match: 6. The CDR3 sequence: CASSPRDRAYEQYF. CDR3 bases: TGTGCCAGCAGCCCCCGGGACAGAGCCTACGAGCAGTACTTC.

The rearrangement uses TRBV25-1 and TRBJ2-2; the match to TRBD2 covers 11 bases. The CDR3 spans 16 residues. J gave up 5 bases and V 4 bases, and 6 bases lay outside the gene matches. Germline assignment: CDR1 MGHDK and CDR2 SYGVNS. The CDR3 sequence is CASSAGGLAGTGELFF. The CDR3 nucleotides read TGTGCCAGCAGTGCCGGAGGACTAGCGGGTACCGGGGAGCTGTTTTTT.

The gene calls are TRBV6-5 and TRBJ2-7; D not certain. CDR1 and CDR2 from the germline V gene are MNHEY and SVGAGI. The CDR3 length is 14 residues. V was clipped by 4 bases and J by 1 base, with 11 bases between them. The CDR3 reads CASSWAEASYEQYF. CDR3 nucleotide sequence: TGTGCCAGCAGTTGGGCAGAGGCTTCCTACGAGCAGTACTTC.

In DNA, the CDR3 is TGCGCCAGCAGCCAAGATCTTTACGAGCAGTACTTC. This codes for CASSQDLYEQYF. The chain joins TRBV4-1 to TRBJ2-7; no reliable D call. Trimming shortened V by 0 bases and J by 4 bases, and 4 bases separated the two germline ends. The CDR3 totals 12 residues. Germline V gene sequence: CDR1 MGHRA, CDR2 YSYEKL.

This chain connects TRBV19 to TRBJ2-1; tentative D call: TRBD1 (5 bases). Germline assignment: CDR1 LNHDA and CDR2 SQIVND (reference sequence). CDR3 length equals 14 residues. Deletions cut 5 bases from V and 4 bases from J, with 12 bases between. CDR3 nucleotide sequence: TGTGCCAGTAGTCCCCGACAGATATACAATGAGCAGTTCTTC. It codes for CASSPRQIYNEQFF.

The gene calls are TRBV5-8 and TRBJ1-1; TRBD1 might be the D (6 bases). Trimming removed 3 bases from V and 7 bases from J, with 16 bases in between. This CDR3 is built from 14 residues. CDR1 and CDR2 (germline): SGHTS, YDEGEE. The CDR3 bases are TGTGCCAGCAGCTCAAGACAGGAGCTTCTTGAAGCTTTCTTT. Translating gives CASSSRQELLEAFF.

In regard to this clone: The junction differs from germline at one of its ends, possibly a read error. The rearrangement joins TRBV28 to TRBJ2-5, with D possibly being TRBD2 (5 bases). This CDR3 has 16 residues. Germline V gives CDR1 MDHEN, CDR2 SYDVKM. CDR3: CASSRPHPGVQEAQYF. The DNA of the CDR3 is TGTGCCAGCAGTCGACCGCATCCCGGGGTCCAAGAGGCCCAGTACTTC.

CDR3 in DNA: TGTGCCAGTAGTATGGAGCAGGTGGGGGCCTATGGCTACACCTTC. The encoded protein is CASSMEQVGAYGYTF. The genes are TRBV19 and TRBJ1-2, with D possibly TRBD1 on 6 matching bases. Germline assignment: CDR1 LNHDA and CDR2 SQIVND (reference sequence). The V gene lost 3 bases and the J gene lost 4 bases, with 15 bases spanning the gap. CDR3 length: 15 amino acids.

This chain links TRBV14 with TRBJ2-3, with D perhaps TRBD1 or TRBD2 (5 bases each). Per the germline V gene, CDR1 is SGHDN and CDR2 is FVKESK. Trimming took 4 bases from V and 2 from J, leaving 13 bases between them. CDR3 length: 15 amino acids. This chain's CDR3 is CASSPYGAATDTQYF. In DNA form, the CDR3 reads TGTGCCAGCAGCCCGTACGGGGCGGCCACAGATACGCAGTATTTT.

The chain carries TRBV2 and TRBJ2-7; possible D gene TRBD1, 6 bases. The germline V gene encodes CDR1 SNHLY and CDR2 FYNNEI. Trimming cost V 6 bases and J 3 bases, with 12 bases left between them. There are 13 residues in the CDR3. The CDR3 loop reads CASRKEGGYEQYF. In DNA, the CDR3 is TGTGCCAGCAGGAAAGAAGGGGGCTACGAGCAGTACTTC.

This clone was recorded a few times. This chain uses TRBV7-9 with TRBJ1-5, with unresolved D. Germline CDR1 and CDR2: SEHNR and FQNEAQ (reference sequence). The CDR3 sequence is 13 residues long. V dropped 4 bases and J dropped 5 bases, with 9 bases sitting between them. The CDR3: CASSSTSHQPQHF. DNA of the CDR3: TGTGCCAGCAGCTCGACCTCCCATCAGCCCCAGCATTTT.

The rearrangement joins TRBV11-2 to TRBJ2-7; 7 bases fit TRBD2. The CDR3 runs to 16 residues. J lost 2 bases, V lost 1 base, and 8 bases had no gene match. Germline CDR1 reads SGHAT; CDR2 reads FQNNGV. Written as DNA, the CDR3 is TGTGCCAGCAGCTTAGGTGGGGGGGTAGCGGCCTACGAGCAGTACTTC. Encoded protein: CASSLGGGVAAYEQYF.